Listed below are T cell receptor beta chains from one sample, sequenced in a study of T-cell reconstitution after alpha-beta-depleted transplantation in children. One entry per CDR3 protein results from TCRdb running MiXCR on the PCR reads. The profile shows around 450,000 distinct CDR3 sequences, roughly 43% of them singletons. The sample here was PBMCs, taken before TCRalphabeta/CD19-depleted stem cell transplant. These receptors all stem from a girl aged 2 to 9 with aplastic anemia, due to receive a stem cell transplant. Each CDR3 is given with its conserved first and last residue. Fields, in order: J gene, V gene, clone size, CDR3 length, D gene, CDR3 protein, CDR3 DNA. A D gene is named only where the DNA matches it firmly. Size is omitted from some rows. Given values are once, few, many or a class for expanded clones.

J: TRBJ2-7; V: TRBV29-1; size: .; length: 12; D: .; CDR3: CSVEVARGEQYF; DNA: TGCAGCGTTGAAGTAGCCCGGGGAGAGCAGTACTTC
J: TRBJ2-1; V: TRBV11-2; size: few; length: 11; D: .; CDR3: CASSPGLRQFF; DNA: TGTGCCAGCAGCCCGGGCCTAAGGCAGTTCTTC
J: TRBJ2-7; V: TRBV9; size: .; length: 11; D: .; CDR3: CASSVADEQYF; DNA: TGTGCCAGCAGCGTAGCCGACGAGCAGTACTTC
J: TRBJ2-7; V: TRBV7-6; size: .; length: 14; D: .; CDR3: CASSFGRLGTEQYF; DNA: TGTGCCAGCAGCTTTGGCCGATTAGGGACGGAGCAGTACTTC
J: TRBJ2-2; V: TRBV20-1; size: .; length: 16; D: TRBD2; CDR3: CRSPGTSGTNTGELFF; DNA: TGCAGATCGCCCGGGACTAGCGGGACGAACACCGGGGAGCTGTTTTTT
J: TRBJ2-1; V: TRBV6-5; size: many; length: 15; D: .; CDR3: CASSLGGATYNEQFF; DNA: TGTGCCAGCAGTTTGGGCGGAGCCACCTACAATGAGCAGTTCTTC
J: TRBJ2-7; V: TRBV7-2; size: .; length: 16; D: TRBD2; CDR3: CASSLDSGGLSYEQYF; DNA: TGTGCCAGCAGCTTAGACAGCGGGGGTCTTTCCTACGAGCAGTACTTC
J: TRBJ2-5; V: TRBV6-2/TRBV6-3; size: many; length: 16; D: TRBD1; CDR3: CASNQGQATYQETQYF; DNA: TGTGCCAGCAATCAAGGACAGGCGACCTACCAAGAGACCCAGTACTTC
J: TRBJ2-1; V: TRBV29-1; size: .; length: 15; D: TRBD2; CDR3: CSVEHGLAGDNEQFF; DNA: TGCAGCGTTGAACACGGACTAGCGGGTGACAATGAGCAGTTCTTC
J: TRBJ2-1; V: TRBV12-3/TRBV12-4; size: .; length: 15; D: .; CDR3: CASSSTYRDYNEQFF; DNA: TGTGCCAGCAGTTCTACTTACAGGGACTACAATGAGCAGTTCTTC
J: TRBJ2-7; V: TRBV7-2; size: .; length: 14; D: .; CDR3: CASSLVTVPNEQYF; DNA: TGTGCCAGCAGCTTAGTCACCGTGCCGAACGAGCAGTACTTC
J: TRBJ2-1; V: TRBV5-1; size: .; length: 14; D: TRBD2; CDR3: CASSLGLEVNEQFF; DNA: TGCGCCAGCAGCCTCGGACTAGAAGTGAATGAGCAGTTCTTC
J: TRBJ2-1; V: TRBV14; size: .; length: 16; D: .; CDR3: CASSLRTYSSYNEQFF; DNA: TGTGCCAGCAGCTTGCGGACCTACAGCTCCTACAATGAGCAGTTCTTC
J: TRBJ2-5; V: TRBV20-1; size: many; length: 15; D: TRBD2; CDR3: CSALYRLAGGQTQYF; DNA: TGCAGTGCTCTCTACCGACTAGCGGGAGGGCAGACCCAGTACTTC
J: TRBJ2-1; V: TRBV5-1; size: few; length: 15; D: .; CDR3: CASKISGSHYNEQFF; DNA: TGCGCCAGCAAGATCTCCGGGAGTCACTACAATGAGCAGTTCTTC
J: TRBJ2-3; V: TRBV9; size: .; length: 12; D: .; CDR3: CASKASTDTQYF; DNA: TGTGCCAGCAAAGCTAGCACAGATACGCAGTATTTT
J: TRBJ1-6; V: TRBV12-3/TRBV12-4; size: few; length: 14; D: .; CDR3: CASSAIRGGSPLHF; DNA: TGTGCCAGCAGCGCGATCAGGGGTGGGTCACCCCTCCACTTT
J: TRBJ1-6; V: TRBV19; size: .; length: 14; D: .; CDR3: CASSAQGGDSPLHF; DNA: TGTGCCAGTAGTGCGCAGGGAGGGGATTCACCCCTCCACTTT
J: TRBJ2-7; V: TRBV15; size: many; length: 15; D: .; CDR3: CATSRDHWRAHEQYF; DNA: TGTGCCACCAGCAGAGATCATTGGAGGGCCCACGAGCAGTACTTC
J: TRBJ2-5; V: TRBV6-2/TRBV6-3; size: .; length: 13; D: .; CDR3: CASSGSEGETQYF; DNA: TGTGCCAGCAGTGGGTCGGAGGGAGAGACCCAGTACTTC
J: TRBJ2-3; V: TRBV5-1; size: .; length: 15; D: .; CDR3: CASSLSGLSTDTQYF; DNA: TGCGCCAGCAGCTTATCCGGTCTGAGCACAGATACGCAGTATTTT
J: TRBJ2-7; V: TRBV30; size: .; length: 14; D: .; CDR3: CAWSFGQTSYEQYF; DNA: TGTGCCTGGAGTTTCGGGCAGACATCCTACGAGCAGTACTTC
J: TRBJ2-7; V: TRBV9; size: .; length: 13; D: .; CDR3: CASSVGTGDWQYF; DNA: TGTGCCAGCAGCGTAGGTACAGGGGACTGGCAGTACTTC
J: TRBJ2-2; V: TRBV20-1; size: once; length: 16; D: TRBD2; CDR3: CSARLAGAFSTGELFF; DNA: TGCAGTGCTAGATTAGCGGGAGCTTTTAGCACCGGGGAGCTGTTTTTT
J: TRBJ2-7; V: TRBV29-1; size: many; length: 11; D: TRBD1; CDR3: CSVGQGDEQYF; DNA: TGCAGCGTCGGACAGGGAGACGAGCAGTACTTC
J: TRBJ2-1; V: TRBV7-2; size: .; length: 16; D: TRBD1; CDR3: CASSFGQGAGPSEQFF; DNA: TGTGCCAGCAGCTTCGGACAGGGTGCGGGGCCTTCGGAGCAGTTCTTC
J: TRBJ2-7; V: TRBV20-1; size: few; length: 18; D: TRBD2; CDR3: CSARGEGPTSGDLYEQYF; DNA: TGCAGTGCTAGAGGAGAGGGGCCCACTAGCGGGGATCTTTACGAGCAGTACTTC
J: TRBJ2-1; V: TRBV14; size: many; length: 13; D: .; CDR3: CASSPGLWNEQFF; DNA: TGTGCCAGCAGCCCCGGGCTTTGGAATGAGCAGTTCTTC
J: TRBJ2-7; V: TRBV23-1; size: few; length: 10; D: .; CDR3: CASRAYEQYF; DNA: TGCGCCAGCAGGGCCTACGAGCAGTACTTC
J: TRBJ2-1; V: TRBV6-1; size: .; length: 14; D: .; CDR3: CACAPKDPYNEQFF; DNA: TGTGCCTGCGCCCCCAAGGACCCTTACAATGAGCAGTTCTTC
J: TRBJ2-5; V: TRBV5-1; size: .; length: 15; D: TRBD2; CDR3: CASSLAGGPEETQYF; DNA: TGCGCCAGCAGCTTGGCGGGGGGGCCGGAAGAGACCCAGTACTTC
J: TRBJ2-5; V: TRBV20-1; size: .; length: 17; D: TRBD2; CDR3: CSARSTSGNSIQETQYF; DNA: TGCAGTGCTAGATCTACTAGCGGGAATTCCATTCAAGAGACCCAGTACTTC
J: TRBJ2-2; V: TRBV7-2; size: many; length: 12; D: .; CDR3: CASSLHAGELFF; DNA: TGTGCCAGCAGCTTACACGCCGGGGAGCTGTTTTTT
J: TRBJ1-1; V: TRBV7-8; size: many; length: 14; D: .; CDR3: CASSLGAGSTEAFF; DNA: TGTGCCAGCAGCTTGGGGGCCGGTAGCACTGAAGCTTTCTTT
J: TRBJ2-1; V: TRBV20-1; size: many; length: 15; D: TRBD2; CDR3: CSATRTSGSHNEQFF; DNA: TGCAGTGCTACAAGGACTAGCGGGAGCCACAATGAGCAGTTCTTC
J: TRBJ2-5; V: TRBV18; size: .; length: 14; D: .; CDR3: CASSPLEVAETQYF; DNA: TGTGCCAGCTCACCACTCGAGGTTGCGGAGACCCAGTACTTC